This T cell receptor (beta chain) was observed in a study of blood T cell repertoires in COVID-19. About the study: Italy, Spain and the United States were the sources of the convalescent and acute COVID-19 samples. T cells, B-cell-depleted T cells, or PBMCs provided the cDNA or gDNA that served as material.

The authors' processing: From reference gene primer amplification, estimates of nucleated cell counts were derived. Libraries were prepared by immunoSEQ multiplex PCR; TCRdb keeps only in-frame clonotypes and omits some of them. V and J calls plus clone size are reproduced from that table; the DNA served to infer D and trimming. The sample records 200,000 to 250,000 clones, approximately 87% being singletons. V lost 2 bases to trimming and J lost 6 bases; unmatched junction nucleotides: 5. CDR3 length: 13 amino acids. Germline loops: CDR1 GTSNPN, CDR2 SVGIG (reference sequence). Sequencing was performed on peripheral blood. The rearrangement uses TRBV30 and TRBJ1-1; the match to TRBD1 covers 8 bases. The sequence derives from a woman aged 45-65 years with acute or convalescent COVID-19. CDR3 in DNA: TGTGCCTGGAGTATCGGACAGGGAGCTGAAGCTTTCTTT. Protein: CAWSIGQGAEAFF.